This section outlines one T cell receptor beta chain sequence together with its context. As yet, its antigen is unknown. At one end, the junction sequence differs from germline, possibly due to a read error. Generated by immunoSEQ multiplex PCR, the TCRdb table keeps only in-frame clones and is missing some. The table has roughly 120,000 clones, around 84% seen once. The data belong to a study of radiotherapy plus CTLA-4 blockade in lung cancer. Study-wide points: It was early blood T cell clone dynamics, with interferon-beta, that reportedly best predicted response.

CDR1 and CDR2 from the germline V gene are LNHDA and SQIVND (reference sequence). CDR3 length: 18 residues. The receptor was isolated from a human donor with non-small cell lung cancer that progressed on radiotherapy plus ipilimumab. Some clones in this sample may be carry-over from other donors' samples. The sequencing used peripheral blood, collected from a patient treated with radiotherapy plus ipilimumab. V usage is TRBV19 and J usage is TRBJ2-2; unclear D gene. The CDR3 here is CASSLDIRLTHNTGELFF. The CDR3 bases are TGTGCCAGTAGTTTAGACATACGGTTGACGCATAACACCGGGGAGCTGTTTTTT.